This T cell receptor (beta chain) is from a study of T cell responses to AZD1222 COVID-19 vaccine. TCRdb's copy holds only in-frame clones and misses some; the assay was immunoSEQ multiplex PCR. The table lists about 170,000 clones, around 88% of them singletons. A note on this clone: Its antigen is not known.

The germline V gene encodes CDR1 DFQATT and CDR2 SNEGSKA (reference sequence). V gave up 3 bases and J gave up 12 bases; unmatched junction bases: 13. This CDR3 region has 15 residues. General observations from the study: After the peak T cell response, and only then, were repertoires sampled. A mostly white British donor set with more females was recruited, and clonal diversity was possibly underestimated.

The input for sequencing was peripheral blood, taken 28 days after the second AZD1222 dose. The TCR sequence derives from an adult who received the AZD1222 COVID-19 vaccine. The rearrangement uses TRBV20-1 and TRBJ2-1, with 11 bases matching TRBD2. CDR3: CSASPVGRLAGGQFF. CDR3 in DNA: TGCAGTGCTAGTCCGGTCGGTAGGCTAGCGGGGGGGCAGTTCTTC.